These 22 T cell receptor beta chains originate from one sample sequenced in a study of regulatory T cells in long-lasting Graves disease. The time point here: persistent/refractory GD, antithyroid drugs over 5 years with positive TRAb. PBMC RNA was the source of the TCR library. Researchers made TCR beta libraries by using iRepertoire HTBI primers and running Arm-PCR on CDR3 regions. Each CDR3 protein gets one entry after TCRdb re-called the multiplex PCR reads with MiXCR. The sample lists about 460,000 distinct CDR3 sequences, approximately 23% seen once, with about 12% in the top ten. The material was peripheral blood mononuclear cells (PBMCs), obtained when the disease was refractory, from a patient treated with antithyroid drugs. These receptors all come from a female donor with Graves disease.

This clonotype was counted only a few times. The chain recombines TRBV7-9 with TRBJ1-4; TRBD1 might be the D (6 bases). Germline assignment: CDR1 SEHNR and CDR2 FQNEAQ (reference sequence). Trimming took off 3 bases at V and 14 bases at J, with 19 bases between the two ends. The CDR3 has 14 residues. The CDR3 reads CASSLRDTGSWLFF. CDR3 in DNA: TGTGCCAGCAGCTTGCGGGACACCGGCTCGTGGCTGTTTTTT.

At least ten counts were recorded for this clonotype. V gene TRBV15 combines with J gene TRBJ1-5; no definite D call. There are 13 residues in the CDR3. Germline CDR1 is LNHNV and CDR2 is YYDKDF (reference sequence). Trimming removed 0 bases at V and 6 bases at J, with 6 bases between. CDR3 amino acids: CATSRDLLQPQHF. The CDR3 bases are TGTGCCACCAGCAGAGATCTCCTTCAGCCCCAGCATTTT.

As for this clonotype: At one end, the junction sequence differs from germline, possibly due to a read error. The chain recombines TRBV29-1 with TRBJ1-2; tentative D call: TRBD1 (5 bases). CDR1 and CDR2 (germline): SQVTM, ANQGSEA. This CDR3 is built from 14 residues. In nucleotides, the CDR3 is TGCAGCGTGGGTTCGGCATTGGGGCGGGGTGGCCACACCTTC. Translation: CSVGSALGRGGHTF.

In this sample, this clonotype turned up a few times. The J gene is TRBJ2-2, the V gene TRBV12-3 or TRBV12-4; tentatively, D is TRBD1 (5 bases). V was pared by 6 bases and J by 2 bases, with 19 bases between. The CDR3 has 17 residues. The CDR3 region has the DNA TGTGCCAGCAGACCTTCTGAGACCGACAGAAACACCGGGGAGCTGTTTTTT. Translating gives CASRPSETDRNTGELFF.

This clonotype occurred many times. The DNA for the CDR3 is TGTGCCAGCAGTTATACCTCCTCTGACGAGCAGTACTTC. Protein: CASSYTSSDEQYF. V gene TRBV6-5 combines with J gene TRBJ2-7, with D hard to call. The germline V and J ends were trimmed by 3 bases and 5 bases, with 11 bases remaining between them. Looked up from germline, CDR1 is MNHEY and CDR2 is SVGAGI. There are 13 residues in the CDR3.

This clonotype was counted at least ten times. This chain joins TRBV2 and TRBJ1-6; D uncertain. The V gene lost 1 base and the J gene lost 5 bases, with 12 bases spanning the gap. This CDR3 region has 16 residues. The germline V gene has CDR1 SNHLY and CDR2 FYNNEI. CDR3 loop: CASSEGEVRNNSPLHF. The CDR3 bases are TGTGCCAGCAGTGAAGGGGAGGTCAGGAATAATTCACCCCTCCACTTT. Full variable domain (missing parts from reference TRBV2 and TRBJ1-6): EPEVTQTPSHQVTQMGQEVILRCVPISNHLYFYWYRQILGQKVEFLVSFYNNEISEKSEIFDDQFSVERPDGSNFTLKIRSTKLEDSAMYFCASSEGEVRNNSPLHFGNGTRLTVT.

The chain combines TRBV25-1 with TRBJ1-3, with 7 bases that match TRBD1. The germline gives CDR1 MGHDK, CDR2 SYGVNS. J was trimmed by 0 bases and V by 7 bases; bases with no gene match: 0. The CDR3 runs 13 residues. In nucleotides, the CDR3 is TGTGCCAGCACAGGGGGCTCTGGAAACACCATATATTTT. As protein: CASTGGSGNTIYF.

The V call is TRBV3-1, the J call TRBJ2-7; 7 bases map to TRBD2. V gave up 2 bases and J gave up 5 bases; unmatched junction bases: 6. CDR3 length: 14 residues. Germline V gene lookup returns CDR1 LGHDT and CDR2 YNNKEL (reference sequence). CDR3 region: CASSQMWEGHEQYF. The CDR3 bases are TGTGCCAGCAGCCAAATGTGGGAGGGCCACGAGCAGTACTTC.

At least ten counts were recorded for this clonotype. This chain links TRBV28 with TRBJ2-7; TRBD1 matches at 8 bases. CDR1 and CDR2 from the germline V gene are MDHEN and SYDVKM. Germline trimming cut 6 bases from V and 5 bases from J; bases unmatched to any gene: 12. This CDR3 contains 15 residues. The CDR3 here is CASREPTGGIHEQYF. DNA for the CDR3: TGTGCCAGCAGGGAACCAACAGGGGGTATTCACGAGCAGTACTTC.

To note about this clonotype: The junction shows a germline mismatch at one end, possibly a read error. The chain links TRBV10-3 to TRBJ1-5; no clear D gene. Germline CDR1 and CDR2: ENHRY and SYGVKD. The CDR3 length is 13 residues. This CDR3 is CATSRGDNQPQHF. Written as DNA, the CDR3 is TGTGCCACCAGTCGCGGTGACAATCAGCCCCAGCATTTT.

This clonotype occurred a few times. The chain combines TRBV25-1 with TRBJ2-2; D is unclear. V shed 4 bases and J shed 3 bases, with 6 bases lying between them. Per germline, CDR1 MGHDK and CDR2 SYGVNS. The CDR3 spans 13 residues. CDR3 loop: CASSGSYTGELFF. For the CDR3, the DNA is TGTGCCAGCAGTGGCAGTTACACCGGGGAGCTGTTTTTT. Using reference TRBV25-1 and TRBJ2-2 for the parts outside the CDR3, the full variable domain is EADIYQTPRYLVIGTGKKITLECSQTMGHDKMYWYQQDPGMELHLIHYSYGVNSTEKGDLSSESTVSRIRTEHFPLTLESARPSHTSQYLCASSGSYTGELFFGEGSRLTVL.

The rearrangement uses TRBV13 and TRBJ1-3; 7 bases map to TRBD1. Germline assignment: CDR1 PRHDT and CDR2 FYEKMQ (reference sequence). V lost 3 bases and J lost 4; bases outside the gene matches: 3. The CDR3 sequence is 14 residues long. This CDR3 is CASSLDRTGNTIYF. The CDR3 bases are TGTGCCAGCAGCTTGGACAGGACGGGAAACACCATATATTTT.

Note on this clonotype: A read error is possible here, since a much larger clone lies one base away. The chain recombines TRBV11-3 with TRBJ2-7; 8 nucleotides line up with TRBD2. CDR3 length equals 14 residues. J was trimmed by 1 base and V by 8 bases; bases with no gene match: 7. Germline V gene sequence: CDR1 SGHNT, CDR2 YENEEA. As DNA, the CDR3 is TGTGCCAGCGCGAGCGGGGGACATTCCTACGAGCAGTACTTC. This codes for CASASGGHSYEQYF.

This chain links TRBV4-1 with TRBJ1-1; 7 bases agree with TRBD1. Germline assignment: CDR1 MGHRA and CDR2 YSYEKL. The V segment lost 4 bases and the J segment 2 bases; nucleotides outside the gene matches: 7. CDR3 length: 15 residues. This CDR3 is CASSLYRQGNTEAFF. DNA for the CDR3: TGCGCCAGCAGCCTATATCGACAGGGAAACACTGAAGCTTTCTTT.

At least ten counts were recorded for this clonotype. V and J are TRBV20-1 and TRBJ2-5; no definite D call. V was trimmed by 4 bases and J by 5 bases, leaving 5 bases between them. The germline CDR1 and CDR2 sequences are DFQATT and SNEGSKA (reference sequence). CDR3 length equals 10 residues. The CDR3 is CSAIRETQYF. CDR3 sequence (DNA): TGCAGTGCTATCCGGGAGACCCAGTACTTC.

V is TRBV7-2 and J is TRBJ2-3; the match to TRBD1 covers 8 bases. The germline gives CDR1 SGHTA, CDR2 FQGNSA. Unmatched junction bases numbered 10, after V lost 11 bases and J lost 3 bases. This CDR3 is 14 amino acids long. This CDR3 is CAGTNRGSTDTQYF. As DNA, the CDR3 is TGTGCCGGCACAAACAGGGGGTCGACAGATACGCAGTATTTT.

This clonotype came up many times. The chain joins TRBV20-1 to TRBJ2-5; D gene ambiguous. The CDR3 runs 12 residues. The ends were cut back, 7 bases at V and 5 bases at J, with 14 bases in the middle. Germline V gene data show CDR1 as DFQATT and CDR2 as SNEGSKA (reference sequence). The CDR3 bases are TGCAGTGTGAACCGAATAGGCGAGACCCAGTACTTC. Its protein is CSVNRIGETQYF.

The chain uses TRBV24-1 and TRBJ2-3; D gene unclear. Trimming left V 1 base short and J 5 bases short, with 3 bases between. The CDR3 length is 12 residues. CDR1 and CDR2 (germline): KGHDR, SFDVKD. The CDR3 protein is CATSDFLDTQYF. In DNA form, the CDR3 reads TGTGCCACCAGTGATTTTCTAGATACGCAGTATTTT.

This sequence joins TRBV7-3 and TRBJ2-1; 8 positions agree with TRBD1. This CDR3 contains 16 residues. CDR1 is SGHTA, CDR2 FQGTGA, per germline. The ends lost 4 bases at V and 1 base at J; junction bases unmatched: 6. The CDR3 nucleotides read TGTGCCAGCAGCTCGCAGGGGGCTGGGTCCTACAATGAGCAGTTCTTC. This sequence encodes CASSSQGAGSYNEQFF.

This clonotype was recorded a few times. V and J are TRBV19 and TRBJ2-1; TRBD2 agrees at 13 bases. CDR1 and CDR2 from the germline V gene are LNHDA and SQIVND (reference sequence). V lost 6 bases, J lost 9 bases, and 8 bases stayed unmatched. The length of the CDR3 is 15 residues. CDR3 residues: CASSRGLAGEGEQFF. DNA for the CDR3: TGTGCCAGTAGCAGAGGACTAGCGGGAGAGGGTGAGCAGTTCTTC.

This clonotype came up a few times. The CDR3 DNA reads TGTGCCTGGGGTACGACGGGCACTTCTGAAGCTTTCTTT. This encodes CAWGTTGTSEAFF. The rearrangement links TRBV30 to TRBJ1-1, with unresolved D. This CDR3 has 13 amino acids. Per the germline V gene, CDR1 is GTSNPN and CDR2 is SVGIG (reference sequence). The V and J ends lost 5 bases and 6 bases respectively, with 16 bases between them.

The chain has TRBV20-1 and TRBJ2-6; a weak D match, TRBD2 (5 bases). V was shortened by 5 bases and J by 3 bases, with 14 bases between the two germline ends. The CDR3 spans 15 residues. Germline V lookup: CDR1 DFQATT, CDR2 SNEGSKA (reference sequence). CDR3 sequence reads: CSALAGVFGANVLTF. CDR3 in DNA: TGCAGTGCTCTAGCAGGAGTGTTTGGGGCCAACGTCCTGACTTTC.